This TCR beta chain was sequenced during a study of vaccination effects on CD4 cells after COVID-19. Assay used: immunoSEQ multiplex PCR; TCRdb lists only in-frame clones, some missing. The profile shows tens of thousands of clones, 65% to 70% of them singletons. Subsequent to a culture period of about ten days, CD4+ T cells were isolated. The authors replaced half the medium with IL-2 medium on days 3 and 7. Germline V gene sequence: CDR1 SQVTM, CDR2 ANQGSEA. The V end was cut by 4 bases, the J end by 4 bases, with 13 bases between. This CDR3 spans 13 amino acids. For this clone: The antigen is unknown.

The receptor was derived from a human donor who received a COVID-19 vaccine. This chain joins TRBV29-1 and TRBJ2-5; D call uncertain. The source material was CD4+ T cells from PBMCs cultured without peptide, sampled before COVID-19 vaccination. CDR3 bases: TGCAGCGTTGTTCGAAACCCACTAGAGACCCAGTACTTC. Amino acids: CSVVRNPLETQYF.